A single TCR beta chain is shown here with its context. This CDR3 is 14 amino acids long. The V end was cut by 0 bases, the J end by 2 bases, with 7 bases between. Germline loops: CDR1 SGHNT, CDR2 YYREEE (reference sequence). This sample was included in a study of cytomegalovirus exposure and HLA in healthy donors. Both 60 Vbeta primers and 13 Jbeta primers went into the PCR. This table comes from immunoSEQ multiplex PCR, and its TCRdb copy is limited to in-frame clones, with some not included. The repertoire holds 100,000 to 150,000 clones, with about three quarters as singletons. The sequencing sample was made of PBMCs. This clonotype was obtained from a human donor in good health. The genes are TRBV5-4 and TRBJ2-3; D uncertain. CDR3 in DNA: TGTGCCAGCAGCTTGGCCAGTGTCACAGATACGCAGTATTTT. This sequence encodes CASSLASVTDTQYF.